A single sample gave rise to the 23 T cell receptor beta chains below, sequenced in a study of T cell repertoires in aging, cancer and after chemotherapy. Rearranged V-D-J TRB sequences were amplified with a mixed TRB-A/B primer pool. From the multiplex PCR reads, TCRdb called clonotypes with MiXCR, one entry per CDR3 protein. The table lists around 6,000 distinct CDR3 sequences, over 30% of them singletons. TCR beta rearrangements were amplified from peripheral blood genomic DNA. The sample comprised blood. Receptors were obtained from a human donor in good health.

The genes are TRBV12-3 or TRBV12-4 and TRBJ2-2, with 8 nucleotides matching TRBD1. The CDR3 consists of 15 residues. V shed 5 bases, J shed 0 bases, and the junction held 2 bases outside the gene matches. The CDR3, as DNA: TGTGCCAGCAGTGGGGGACAGGCGAACACCGGGGAGCTGTTTTTT. Its translation is CASSGGQANTGELFF.

This clonotype has only one observation. The genes are TRBV19 and TRBJ1-6; a possible D gene is TRBD1 (5 bases). This CDR3 contains 13 residues. V was cut by 10 bases and J by 6 bases, with 13 bases left in between. Germline CDR1 is LNHDA and CDR2 is SQIVND (reference sequence). CDR3 coding DNA: TGTGCCACCATGGGACGGCCTAATTCACCCCTCCACTTT. Amino acid sequence: CATMGRPNSPLHF.

This clonotype rates as medium-sized. V and J are TRBV19 and TRBJ2-2; TRBD1 agrees at 7 bases. CDR3 size: 16 residues. Germline values: CDR1 LNHDA, CDR2 SQIVND (reference sequence). With V trimmed by 4 bases and J by 0 bases, 5 bases remained unmatched. In DNA, the CDR3 is TGTGCCAGTAGTAAAGGACAGGTCGCGAACACCGGGGAGCTGTTTTTT. Protein sequence: CASSKGQVANTGELFF.

This clonotype was picked up a small number of times. The J gene is TRBJ2-3, the V gene TRBV29-1; TRBD2 agrees at 11 bases. Germline V gives CDR1 SQVTM, CDR2 ANQGSEA. Trimming removed 4 bases from V and 5 bases from J; junction bases left unmatched: 11. This CDR3 has 16 amino acids. CDR3 loop: CSVGPPSGRFIDTQYF. The CDR3 DNA reads TGCAGCGTTGGCCCCCCTAGCGGGAGGTTTATAGATACGCAGTATTTT.

The gene calls are TRBV20-1 and TRBJ1-5; TRBD1 might be the D (6 bases). V gave up 0 bases and J gave up 5 bases, with 11 bases separating them. CDR3 length: 14 amino acids. Germline loops: CDR1 DFQATT, CDR2 SNEGSKA (reference sequence). CDR3 DNA sequence: TGCAGTGCTAGAGATCGGGGGCTTGATCAGCCCCAGCATTTT. It encodes CSARDRGLDQPQHF.

This clonotype was detected only a few times. The chain couples TRBV19 to TRBJ2-1, with a weak D call TRBD2 (6 bases). Germline loops: CDR1 LNHDA, CDR2 SQIVND (reference sequence). The CDR3 has 12 residues. V lost 7 bases and J 4 bases, leaving 8 bases between the germline ends. In DNA, the CDR3 is TGTGCCAGTAAGACTAGATACAATGAGCAGTTCTTC. It encodes CASKTRYNEQFF.

In its sample, this clonotype was seen a few times. V and J are TRBV5-6 and TRBJ2-7; D possibly corresponds to TRBD2 (6 bases). Germline values: CDR1 SGHDT, CDR2 YYEEEE. The CDR3 has 12 residues. This CDR3 reads CASSLRGGEQYV. The CDR3 nucleotides read TGCGCCAGCAGCTTAAGGGGAGGCGAGCAGTACGTC.

This clonotype was picked up a small number of times. The chain recombines TRBV6-8 with TRBJ2-2, with TRBD2 matching over 12 bases. The CDR3 totals 19 residues. V trimming: 0 bases; J trimming: 2 bases; junction bases outside the gene matches: 7. Germline assignment: CDR1 MNHGY and CDR2 SAAAGT. CDR3 protein: CASSYSTWTSGINTGELFF. The CDR3 DNA is TGTGCCAGCAGTTACTCGACCTGGACTAGCGGGATTAACACCGGGGAGCTGTTTTTT.

This chain connects TRBV20-1 to TRBJ2-3; D may be TRBD1 (6 bases). V lost 5 bases to trimming and J lost 2 bases, with 17 bases between them. CDR1 and CDR2 from the germline V gene are DFQATT and SNEGSKA (reference sequence). The CDR3 is made up of 15 amino acids. The CDR3 spells CSASRPTGTTDTQYF. The CDR3 DNA reads as TGCAGTGCTTCCCGCCCGACAGGTACCACAGATACGCAGTATTTT.

This clonotype was seen a few times. The chain uses TRBV10-3 and TRBJ2-6, with 7 bases fitting TRBD1. V shed 11 bases, J shed 2 bases, and the junction held 9 bases outside the gene matches. The CDR3 covers 15 residues. Germline CDR1 reads ENHRY; CDR2 reads SYGVKD. DNA of the CDR3: TGTGCCTTGGGACAGAGCCTCGCTGGGGCCAACGTCCTGACTTTC. This encodes CALGQSLAGANVLTF.

This clonotype is medium-sized within its sample. CDR3 region: CASSEVRELFF. As DNA, the CDR3 is TGTGCCAGCAGTGAAGTCAGGGAGCTGTTTTTT. V gene TRBV6-1 combines with J gene TRBJ2-2; D call uncertain. The V end lost 1 base, the J end lost 9 bases, and 3 bases lay between the germline ends. CDR1 is MNHNS and CDR2 is SASEGT in the germline V gene. The CDR3 runs 11 residues.

The chain couples TRBV6-2 or TRBV6-3 to TRBJ2-3; D might be TRBD2 (6 bases). The germline V gene has CDR1 MNHEY and CDR2 SVGEGT. This CDR3 spans 16 amino acids. V shed 0 bases and J shed 8 bases, with 18 bases lying between them. CDR3 nucleotide sequence: TGTGCCAGCAGTTACTCGACGGGGGTAGGCTTTGCTACGCAGTATTTT. It encodes CASSYSTGVGFATQYF.

This clonotype appeared a few times. The V and J genes are TRBV6-5 and TRBJ1-6, with D perhaps TRBD1 (6 bases). The CDR3 loop spans 17 amino acids. V was pared by 4 bases and J by 0 bases, with 13 bases between. Looked up from germline, CDR1 is MNHEY and CDR2 is SVGAGI. The CDR3: CASSLRRGSSYNSPLHF. CDR3 sequence (DNA): TGTGCCAGCAGTTTACGCAGGGGAAGCTCCTATAATTCACCCCTCCACTTT.

The chain has TRBV12-3 or TRBV12-4 and TRBJ2-1; D is undetermined. This CDR3 region has 12 residues. V was pared by 4 bases and J by 7 bases, with 8 bases between. The CDR3 loop is CASSSTGNEQFF. The CDR3 DNA is TGTGCCAGCAGTTCGACTGGAAATGAGCAGTTCTTC.

Within the sample, this clonotype is medium-sized. The V call is TRBV5-6, the J call TRBJ2-3; D unresolved. With 1 base removed from V and 0 bases from J, the gap between germline ends came to 6 bases. Germline assignment: CDR1 SGHDT and CDR2 YYEEEE. This CDR3 comprises 14 residues. CDR3 loop: CASSLFPSTDTQYF. CDR3 coding DNA: TGTGCCAGCAGCTTGTTCCCTAGCACAGATACGCAGTATTTT.

The V gene is TRBV19, the J gene TRBJ1-5; no reliable D call. The length of the CDR3 is 13 residues. Trimming took 4 bases from V and 6 from J, leaving 10 bases between them. Germline V gives CDR1 LNHDA, CDR2 SQIVND (reference sequence). The CDR3 protein is CASSTSWGQPQHF. The CDR3 DNA sequence: TGTGCCAGTAGTACCTCCTGGGGTCAGCCCCAGCATTTT.

CDR3 sequence: CSVGTGASNQPQHF. DNA of the CDR3: TGCAGCGTTGGGACGGGTGCTAGCAATCAGCCCCAGCATTTT. V gene TRBV29-1 combines with J gene TRBJ1-5; D ambiguous. This CDR3 has 14 amino acids. V lost 4 bases, J lost 0 bases, and 10 bases lay in between. Germline CDR1 is SQVTM and CDR2 is ANQGSEA.

This sequence joins TRBV6-5 and TRBJ1-2; TRBD1 matches 8 bases. The CDR3 totals 15 residues. The J segment lost 3 bases and the V segment lost 2 bases, leaving 5 bases of the junction unmatched. CDR1 MNHEY and CDR2 SVGAGI come from the germline V gene. CDR3 protein: CASSYERTGHYGYTF. CDR3 DNA: TGTGCCAGCAGTTACGAGCGGACAGGGCACTATGGCTACACCTTC.

This clonotype qualifies as medium-sized. The CDR3 DNA is TGTGCCAGTAGTATTGCGGGGATCGGCACAGATACGCAGTATTTT. The encoded protein is CASSIAGIGTDTQYF. The gene calls are TRBV19 and TRBJ2-3; a possible D gene is TRBD2 (6 bases). Germline lookup yields CDR1 LNHDA and CDR2 SQIVND (reference sequence). This CDR3 contains 15 residues. V gave up 3 bases and J gave up 1 base, with 11 bases separating them.

This clonotype has more than one count but fewer than ten. The chain uses TRBV27 and TRBJ1-4; the D gene is possibly TRBD1 (6 bases). This CDR3 spans 17 amino acids. CDR1 is MNHEY, CDR2 SMNVEV, per germline (reference sequence). Trimming cost V 0 bases and J 6 bases, with 17 bases left between them. CDR3 sequence reads: CASSLSPPGDTHEKLFF. The CDR3 nucleotides are TGTGCCAGCAGTTTATCGCCCCCTGGGGACACGCATGAAAAACTGTTTTTT.

For the CDR3, the DNA is TGTGCCATCATGGGGGGACAGAGCACAGATACGCAGTATTTT. Translation: CAIMGGQSTDTQYF. The V and J genes are TRBV10-3 and TRBJ2-3, with D maybe TRBD1 (7 bases). The CDR3 covers 14 residues. CDR1 is ENHRY, CDR2 SYGVKD, per germline. V shed 7 bases and J shed 0 bases, with 11 bases lying between them.

This clonotype has more than one count but fewer than ten. The chain employs TRBV18 and TRBJ2-1; 11 nucleotides agree with TRBD1. Germline V lookup: CDR1 KGHSH, CDR2 LQKENI. V trimming: 3 bases; J trimming: 2 bases; junction bases outside the gene matches: 3. CDR3 length: 16 residues. The DNA for the CDR3 is TGTGCCAGCTCACCCCTGGGACAGGGGGCCTACAATGAGCAGTTCTTC. Amino acids: CASSPLGQGAYNEQFF. The whole variable domain, remainder taken from reference TRBV18 and TRBJ2-1, is NAGVMQNPRHLVRRRGQEARLRCSPMKGHSHVYWYRQLPEEGLKFMVYLQKENIIDESGMPKERFSAEFPKEGPSILRIQQVVRGDSAAYFCASSPLGQGAYNEQFFGPGTRLTVL.

This clonotype has more than one count but fewer than ten. The CDR3 loop is CASSMRRYGYTF. The CDR3, as DNA: TGTGCCAGTAGTATGAGGAGATATGGCTACACCTTC. The chain joins TRBV19 to TRBJ1-2; D is undetermined. The CDR3 length is 12 residues. Germline loops: CDR1 LNHDA, CDR2 SQIVND (reference sequence). Trimming stripped 3 bases from V and 5 bases from J, with 7 bases between.